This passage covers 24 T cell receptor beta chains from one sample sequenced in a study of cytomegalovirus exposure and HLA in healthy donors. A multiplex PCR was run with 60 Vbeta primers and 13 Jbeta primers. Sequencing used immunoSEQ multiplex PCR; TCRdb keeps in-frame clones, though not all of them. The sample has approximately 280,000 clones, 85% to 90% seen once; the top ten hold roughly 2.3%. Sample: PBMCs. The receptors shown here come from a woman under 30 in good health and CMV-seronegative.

The DNA for the CDR3 is TGTGCCAGTACCCAACAGGCGAGCTCCTACAATGAGCAGTTCTTC. Translation: CASTQQASSYNEQFF. The chain links TRBV19 to TRBJ2-1, with TRBD1 as a possible D gene (5 bases). The germline V gene has CDR1 LNHDA and CDR2 SQIVND (reference sequence). V was pared by 7 bases and J by 0 bases, with 13 bases between. This CDR3 contains 15 residues.

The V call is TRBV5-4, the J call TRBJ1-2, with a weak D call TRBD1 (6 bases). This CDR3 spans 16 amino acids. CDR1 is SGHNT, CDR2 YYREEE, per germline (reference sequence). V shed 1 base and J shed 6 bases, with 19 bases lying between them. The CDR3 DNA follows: TGTGCCAGCAGCTTGATCCCCCTCGGGGGGCCTGATGGCTACACCTTC. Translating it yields CASSLIPLGGPDGYTF.

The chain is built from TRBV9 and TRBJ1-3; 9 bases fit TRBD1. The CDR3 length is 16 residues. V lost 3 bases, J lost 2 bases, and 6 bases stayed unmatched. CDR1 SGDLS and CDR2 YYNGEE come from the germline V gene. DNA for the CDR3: TGTGCCAGCAGCGCCCAAACAGGGGGCACTGGAAACACCATATATTTT. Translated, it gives CASSAQTGGTGNTIYF.

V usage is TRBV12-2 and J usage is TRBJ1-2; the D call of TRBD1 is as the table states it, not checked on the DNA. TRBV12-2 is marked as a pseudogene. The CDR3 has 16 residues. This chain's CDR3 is CASRITERTGENGYTF. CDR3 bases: TGTGCAAGTCGCATAACCGAGAGGACAGGGGAGAATGGCTACACCTTC.

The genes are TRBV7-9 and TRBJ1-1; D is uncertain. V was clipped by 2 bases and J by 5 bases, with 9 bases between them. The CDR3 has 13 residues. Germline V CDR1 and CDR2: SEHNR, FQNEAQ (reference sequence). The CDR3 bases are TGTGCCAGCAGCTTATGGGCGGGGACTGAAGCTTTCTTT. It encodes CASSLWAGTEAFF.

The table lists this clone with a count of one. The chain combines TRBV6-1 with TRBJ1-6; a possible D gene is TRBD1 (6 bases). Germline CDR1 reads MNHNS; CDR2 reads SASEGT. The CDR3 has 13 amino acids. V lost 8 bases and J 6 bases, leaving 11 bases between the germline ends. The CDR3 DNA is TGTGCCAGCGAGAACAGGGCTAATTCACCCCTCCACTTT. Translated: CASENRANSPLHF.

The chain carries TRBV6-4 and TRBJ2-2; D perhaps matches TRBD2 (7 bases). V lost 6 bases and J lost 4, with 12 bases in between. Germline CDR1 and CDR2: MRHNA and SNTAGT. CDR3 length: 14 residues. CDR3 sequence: CASSEGGRTGELFF. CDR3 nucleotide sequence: TGTGCCAGCAGCGAGGGGGGGCGCACCGGGGAGCTGTTTTTT.

The CDR3 coding sequence is TGCAGTGCTAGAGAGGGAACAGGGGTC. It is translated as CSAREGTGV. The J gene is TRBJ2-7, the V gene TRBV20-1; a weak D match, TRBD1 (6 bases). In germline, CDR1 is DFQATT, CDR2 SNEGSKA (reference sequence). The CDR3 sequence is 9 residues long.

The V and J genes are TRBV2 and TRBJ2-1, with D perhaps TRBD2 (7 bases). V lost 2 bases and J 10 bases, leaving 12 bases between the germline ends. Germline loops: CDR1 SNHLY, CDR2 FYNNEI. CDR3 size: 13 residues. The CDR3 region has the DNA TGTGCCAGCAGTGAAAGGGGGGGGTACGAGCAGTTCTTC. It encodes CASSERGGYEQFF.

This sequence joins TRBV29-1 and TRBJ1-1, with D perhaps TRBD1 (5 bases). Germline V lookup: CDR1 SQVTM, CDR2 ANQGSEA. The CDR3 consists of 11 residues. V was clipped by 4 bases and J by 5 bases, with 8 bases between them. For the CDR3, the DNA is TGCAGCGTTGGGGCAGGGACTGAAGCTTTCTTT. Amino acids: CSVGAGTEAFF.

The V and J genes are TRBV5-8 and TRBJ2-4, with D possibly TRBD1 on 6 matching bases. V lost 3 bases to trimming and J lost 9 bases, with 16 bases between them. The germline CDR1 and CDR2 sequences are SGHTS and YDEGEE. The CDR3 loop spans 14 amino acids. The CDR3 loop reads CASSSGQPGGIQYF. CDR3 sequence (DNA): TGTGCCAGCAGCTCGGGACAACCTGGGGGCATTCAGTACTTC. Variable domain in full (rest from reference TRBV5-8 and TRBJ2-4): EAGVTQSPTHLIKTRGQQATLRCSPISGHTSVYWYQQALGLGLQFLLWYDEGEERNRGNFPPRFSGRQFPNYSSELNVNALELEDSALYLCASSSGQPGGIQYFGAGTRLSVL.

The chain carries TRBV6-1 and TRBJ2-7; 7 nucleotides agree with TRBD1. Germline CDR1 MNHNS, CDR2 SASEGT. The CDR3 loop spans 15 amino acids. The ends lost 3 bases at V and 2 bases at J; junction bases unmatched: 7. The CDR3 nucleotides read TGTGCCAGCAGTGAGATTCTGACAGGGCCCTACGAGCAGTACTTC. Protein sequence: CASSEILTGPYEQYF.

CDR3 bases: TGTGCCTGGAGTGGGGGACAGGGGAATGGCTACACCTTC. This codes for CAWSGGQGNGYTF. V is TRBV30 and J is TRBJ1-2, with 10 bases lining up with TRBD1. Per the germline V gene, CDR1 is GTSNPN and CDR2 is SVGIG (reference sequence). This CDR3 is built from 13 residues. Losses at the gene ends were 1 base for V and 6 bases for J; bases not matched to a gene: 2.

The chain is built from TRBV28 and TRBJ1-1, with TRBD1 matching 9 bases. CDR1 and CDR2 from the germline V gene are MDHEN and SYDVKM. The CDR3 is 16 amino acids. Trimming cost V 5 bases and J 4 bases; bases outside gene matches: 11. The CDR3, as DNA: TGTGCCAGCAGTACATCCGGGACAGGGATTGTCACTGAAGCTTTCTTT. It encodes CASSTSGTGIVTEAFF.

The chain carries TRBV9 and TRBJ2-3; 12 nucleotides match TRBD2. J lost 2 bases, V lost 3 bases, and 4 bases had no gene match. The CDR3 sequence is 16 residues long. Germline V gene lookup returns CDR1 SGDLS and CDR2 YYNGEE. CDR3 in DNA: TGTGCCAGCAGCGCTAGCGGGGGGGATCCCACAGATACGCAGTATTTT. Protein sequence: CASSASGGDPTDTQYF.

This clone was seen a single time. CDR3 region: CASSLDIVSGNTIYF. CDR3 DNA sequence: TGTGCCAGCAGCTTAGATATCGTTTCGGGAAACACCATATATTTT. The rearrangement joins TRBV11-2 to TRBJ1-3; D is unresolved. Trimming stripped 0 bases from V and 4 bases from J, with 10 bases between. Germline values: CDR1 SGHAT, CDR2 FQNNGV. The CDR3 covers 15 residues.

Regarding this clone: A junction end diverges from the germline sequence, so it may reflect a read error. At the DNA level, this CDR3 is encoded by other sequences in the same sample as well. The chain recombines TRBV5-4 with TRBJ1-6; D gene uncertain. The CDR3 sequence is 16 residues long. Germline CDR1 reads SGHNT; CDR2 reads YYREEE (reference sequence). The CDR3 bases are TGTGCCAGCAGCTTGCTGGGGAGCTTTTATAATTCCCCCCTCCACTTT. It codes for CASSLLGSFYNSPLHF.

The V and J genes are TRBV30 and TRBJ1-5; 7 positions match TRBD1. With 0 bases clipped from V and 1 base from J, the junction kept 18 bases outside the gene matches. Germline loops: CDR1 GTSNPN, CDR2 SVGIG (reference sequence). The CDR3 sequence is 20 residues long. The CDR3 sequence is CAWSVEGRWTGQTSNQPQHF. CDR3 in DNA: TGTGCCTGGAGTGTAGAGGGGCGGTGGACGGGACAGACCAGCAATCAGCCCCAGCATTTT.

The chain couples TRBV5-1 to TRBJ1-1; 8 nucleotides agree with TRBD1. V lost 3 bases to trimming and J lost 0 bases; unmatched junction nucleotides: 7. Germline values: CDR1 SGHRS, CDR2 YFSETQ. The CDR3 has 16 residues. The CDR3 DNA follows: TGCGCCAGCAGCTCCGGACAGGGATACATGAACACTGAAGCTTTCTTT. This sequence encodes CASSSGQGYMNTEAFF.

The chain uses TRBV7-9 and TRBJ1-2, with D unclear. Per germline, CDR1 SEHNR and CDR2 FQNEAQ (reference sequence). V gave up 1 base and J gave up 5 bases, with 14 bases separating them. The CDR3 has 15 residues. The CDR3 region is CASSLDGSPLYGYTF. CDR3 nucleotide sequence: TGTGCCAGCAGCTTAGATGGCAGTCCTCTGTATGGCTACACCTTC.

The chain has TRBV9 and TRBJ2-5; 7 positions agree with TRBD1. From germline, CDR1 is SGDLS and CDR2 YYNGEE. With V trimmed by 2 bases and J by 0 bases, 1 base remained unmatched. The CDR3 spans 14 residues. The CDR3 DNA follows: TGTGCCAGCAGCGTCAGGGGGTACCAAGAGACCCAGTACTTC. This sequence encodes CASSVRGYQETQYF.

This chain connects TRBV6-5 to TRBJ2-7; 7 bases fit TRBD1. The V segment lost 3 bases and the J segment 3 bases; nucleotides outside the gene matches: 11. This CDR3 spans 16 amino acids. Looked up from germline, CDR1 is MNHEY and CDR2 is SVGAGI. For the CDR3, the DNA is TGTGCCAGCAGTTATCTGACGGGACAGCCTGACTACGAGCAGTACTTC. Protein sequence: CASSYLTGQPDYEQYF.

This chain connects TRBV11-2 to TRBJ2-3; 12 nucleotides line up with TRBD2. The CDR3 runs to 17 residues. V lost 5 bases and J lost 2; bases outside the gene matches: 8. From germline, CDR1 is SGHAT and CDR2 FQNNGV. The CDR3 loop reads CASSPRLAGAHTDTQYF. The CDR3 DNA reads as TGTGCCAGCAGCCCCCGACTAGCGGGGGCCCACACAGATACGCAGTATTTT.

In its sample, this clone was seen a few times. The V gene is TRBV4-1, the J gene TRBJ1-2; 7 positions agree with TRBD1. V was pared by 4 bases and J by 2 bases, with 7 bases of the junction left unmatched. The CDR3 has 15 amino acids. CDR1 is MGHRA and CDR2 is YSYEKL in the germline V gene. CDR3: CASSLRDSENYGYTF. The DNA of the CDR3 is TGCGCCAGCAGCCTCAGGGACAGCGAGAACTATGGCTACACCTTC.